This T cell receptor beta chain comes out of a study of shared clonotypes between healthy human individuals. This clone showed up many times. The antigen is unknown. Genomic DNA belonging to each subset was distributed in equal measure over several immunoSEQ plates. Some clones are missing from TCRdb's copy, which holds only in-frame ones; the method was immunoSEQ multiplex PCR. The sample carries hundreds of thousands of clones, around nine tenths recorded once. Regarding the study as a whole: Lower generation probabilities were found for non-shared clonotypes than for those shared by all four donors.

V gave up 11 bases and J gave up 0 bases, with 22 bases separating them. Germline CDR1 is LGHNA and CDR2 is YNFKEQ. The CDR3 is 17 amino acids. The chain links TRBV4-2 to TRBJ1-4; possibly TRBD1 for D (5 bases). This receptor was identified in a young man in good health. The specimen was memory CD8+ T cells sorted from blood. Sample subset: CD45RO+ cells pooled with CCR7-negative TemRA cells. CDR3 sequence (DNA): TGTGCCGGGGGGTTCGGCAGGGCCGGGGCAACTAATGAAAAACTGTTTTTT. The encoded protein is CAGGFGRAGATNEKLFF.